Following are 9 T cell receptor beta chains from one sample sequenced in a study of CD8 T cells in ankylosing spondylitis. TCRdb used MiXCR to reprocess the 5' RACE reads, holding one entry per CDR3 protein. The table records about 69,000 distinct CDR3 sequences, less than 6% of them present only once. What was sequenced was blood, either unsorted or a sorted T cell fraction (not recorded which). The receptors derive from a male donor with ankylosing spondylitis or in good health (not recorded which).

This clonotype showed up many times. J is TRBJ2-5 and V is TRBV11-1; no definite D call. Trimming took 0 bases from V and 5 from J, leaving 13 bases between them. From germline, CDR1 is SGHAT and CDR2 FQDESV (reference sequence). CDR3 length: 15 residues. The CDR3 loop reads CASSLALGGRETQYF. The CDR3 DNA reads TGTGCCAGCAGCTTAGCCCTCGGCGGAAGGGAGACCCAGTACTTC.

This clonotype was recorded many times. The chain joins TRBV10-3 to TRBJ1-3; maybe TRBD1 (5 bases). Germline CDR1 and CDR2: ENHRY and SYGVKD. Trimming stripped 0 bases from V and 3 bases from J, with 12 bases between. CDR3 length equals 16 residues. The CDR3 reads CAISESNWDGGNTIYF. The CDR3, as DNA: TGTGCCATCAGTGAGTCGAATTGGGACGGTGGAAACACCATATATTTT.

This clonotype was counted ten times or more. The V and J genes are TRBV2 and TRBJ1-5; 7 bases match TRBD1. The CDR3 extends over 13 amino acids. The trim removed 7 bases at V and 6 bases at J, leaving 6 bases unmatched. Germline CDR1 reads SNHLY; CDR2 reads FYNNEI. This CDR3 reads CASTEGDSQPQHF. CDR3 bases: TGTGCCAGCACCGAGGGGGACAGTCAGCCCCAGCATTTT.

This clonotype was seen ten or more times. In DNA form, the CDR3 reads TGTGCCAGCAGCCAAGCCGGGGAGCCTTACAATGAGCAGTTCTTC. It codes for CASSQAGEPYNEQFF. This chain connects TRBV14 to TRBJ2-1, with a tentative D call TRBD2 (5 bases). V was shortened by 1 base and J by 4 bases, with 11 bases between the two germline ends. Per germline, CDR1 SGHDN and CDR2 FVKESK. The CDR3 is 15 residues long. The variable domain in full, with the rest retrieved from reference TRBV14 and TRBJ2-1, is EAGVTQFPSHSVIEKGQTVTLRCDPISGHDNLYWYRRVMGKEIKFLLHFVKESKQDESGMPNNRFLAERTGGTYSTLKVQPAELEDSGVYFCASSQAGEPYNEQFFGPGTRLTVL.

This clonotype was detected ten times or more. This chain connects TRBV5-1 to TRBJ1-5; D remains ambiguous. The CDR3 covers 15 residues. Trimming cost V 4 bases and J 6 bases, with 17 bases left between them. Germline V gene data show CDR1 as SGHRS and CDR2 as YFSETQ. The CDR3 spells CASSQDGEGGQPQHF. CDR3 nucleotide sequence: TGCGCCAGCAGCCAGGACGGGGAGGGCGGTCAGCCCCAGCATTTT. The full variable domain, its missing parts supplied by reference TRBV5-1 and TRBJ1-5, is KAGVTQTPRYLIKTRGQQVTLSCSPISGHRSVSWYQQTPGQGLQFLFEYFSETQRNKGNFPGRFSGRQFSNSRSEMNVSTLELGDSALYLCASSQDGEGGQPQHFGDGTRLSIL.

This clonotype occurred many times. CDR3 in amino acids: CSVEDKGATNTGELFF. DNA for the CDR3: TGCAGCGTTGAAGATAAGGGGGCAACGAACACCGGGGAGCTGTTTTTT. The chain couples TRBV29-1 to TRBJ2-2; 7 bases align to TRBD1. Per the germline V gene, CDR1 is SQVTM and CDR2 is ANQGSEA. This CDR3 is built from 16 residues. Unmatched junction bases numbered 4, after V lost 0 bases and J lost 0 bases.

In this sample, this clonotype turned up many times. This chain's CDR3 is CASSFEAGGTYEQYF. CDR3 DNA: TGTGCCAGCAGTTTTGAAGCGGGGGGTACCTACGAGCAGTACTTC. This chain connects TRBV12-3 or TRBV12-4 to TRBJ2-7; TRBD2 matches 9 bases. V shed 3 bases and J 2 bases; nucleotides not matched to a gene: 5. The length of the CDR3 is 15 residues.

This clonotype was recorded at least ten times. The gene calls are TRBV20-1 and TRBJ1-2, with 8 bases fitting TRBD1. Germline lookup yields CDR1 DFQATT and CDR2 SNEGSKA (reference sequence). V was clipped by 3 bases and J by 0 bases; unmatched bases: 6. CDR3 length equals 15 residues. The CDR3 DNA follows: TGCAGTGCTAGTACCGGGACAGGCACTAACTATGGCTACACCTTC. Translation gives CSASTGTGTNYGYTF.

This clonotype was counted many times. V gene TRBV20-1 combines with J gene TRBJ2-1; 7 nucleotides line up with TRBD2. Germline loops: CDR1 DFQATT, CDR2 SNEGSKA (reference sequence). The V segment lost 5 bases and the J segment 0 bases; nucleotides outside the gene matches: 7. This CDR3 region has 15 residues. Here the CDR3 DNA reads TGCAGTGCTGTGGGACTATACAGCTCCTACAATGAGCAGTTCTTC. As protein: CSAVGLYSSYNEQFF.